Given below is one TCR beta chain in context. This entry comes from a study of blood T cell repertoires in COVID-19. V shed 6 bases and J shed 7 bases, with 21 bases lying between them. The germline V gene encodes CDR1 MDHEN and CDR2 SYDVKM. The CDR3 consists of 15 residues. The assay was immunoSEQ multiplex PCR, and TCRdb's table has in-frame clones only and misses some. This table holds 90,000 to 120,000 clones, roughly nine tenths found once. Sequenced input: peripheral blood. The clonotype comes from a human donor in a cohort sampled during active COVID-19. The gene calls are TRBV28 and TRBJ1-1, with a possible D match to TRBD1 (5 bases). This CDR3 reads CASRSRGGGTVEAFF. The CDR3 region has the DNA TGTGCCAGCAGGTCACGTGGGGGGGGTACAGTTGAAGCTTTCTTT. Based on the CDR3 plus reference TRBV28 and TRBJ1-1, the full variable domain is DVKVTQSSRYLVKRTGEKVFLECVQDMDHENMFWYRQDPGLGLRLIYFSYDVKMKEKGDIPEGYSVSREKKERFSLILESASTNQTSMYLCASRSRGGGTVEAFFGQGTRLTVV.